Presented here are 17 T cell receptor beta chains from one specimen sequenced in a study of neurological immune-mediated disorders. Indicated time point: longitudinal time-point 3. TCRdb processed the 5' RACE reads anew with MiXCR; each CDR3 protein has one entry. Of fewer than 50,000 distinct CDR3 sequences listed, approximately 11% are singletons. What was sequenced was PBMCs. These receptors were taken from a male donor with HTLV-1-associated myelopathy (HAM/TSP).

Comment on this clonotype: A much larger clone lies a single base off, so this may be a read error. J is TRBJ2-1 and V is TRBV20-1; a possible D gene is TRBD2 (5 bases). CDR1 and CDR2 from the germline V gene are DFQATT and SNEGSKA (reference sequence). There are 12 residues in the CDR3. V was pared by 7 bases and J by 5 bases, with 12 bases between. The CDR3 DNA reads TGCAGTGGGGCTAACGGGAACAATGAGCAGTTCTTC. It encodes CSGANGNNEQFF.

This clonotype was seen many times. The CDR3 region has the DNA TGTGCCAGCAGCCAGAACAGCGTTAGGGGTCGGTCAAACACCGGGGAGCTGTTTTTT. Translating it yields CASSQNSVRGRSNTGELFF. The genes are TRBV12-3 or TRBV12-4 and TRBJ2-2; D possibly corresponds to TRBD1 (5 bases). The ends were cut back, 6 bases at V and 2 bases at J, with 25 bases in the middle. This CDR3 has 19 residues.

This clonotype was seen more than once but under ten times. This rearrangement joins TRBV9 to TRBJ1-1; D not resolved. Trimming shortened V by 4 bases and J by 0 bases, and 13 bases separated the two germline ends. In germline, CDR1 is SGDLS, CDR2 YYNGEE. CDR3 length: 15 amino acids. The CDR3 loop is CASSPHAIMNTEAFF. Here the CDR3 DNA reads TGTGCCAGCAGCCCCCATGCCATTATGAACACTGAAGCTTTCTTT.

This clonotype was detected ten times or more. The chain employs TRBV6-6 and TRBJ2-3; perhaps TRBD1 as D (5 bases). V gave up 5 bases and J gave up 2 bases, with 14 bases separating them. CDR3 length: 15 residues. The V gene's germline CDR1 is MNHNY and CDR2 SVGAGI (reference sequence). The CDR3 sequence is CASSNPRATTDTQYF. DNA of the CDR3: TGTGCCAGCAGTAATCCCAGGGCTACCACAGATACGCAGTATTTT.

There are many counts of this clonotype. The rearrangement joins TRBV5-1 to TRBJ2-2; D remains ambiguous. V lost 7 bases and J 1 base, leaving 14 bases between the germline ends. The CDR3 is 15 residues long. Germline V gene sequence: CDR1 SGHRS, CDR2 YFSETQ. CDR3 sequence reads: CASFDGRLNTGELFF. The DNA for the CDR3 is TGCGCCAGCTTTGACGGCCGCTTGAACACCGGGGAGCTGTTTTTT.

This clonotype was observed at least ten times. This chain connects TRBV20-1 to TRBJ2-3; 11 bases match TRBD1. CDR1 and CDR2 from the germline V gene are DFQATT and SNEGSKA (reference sequence). V dropped 6 bases and J dropped 4; count of bases not matched to a gene: 9. CDR3 size: 15 residues. This chain's CDR3 is CSASGTGGRADTQYF. The CDR3 coding sequence is TGCAGTGCCTCCGGGACAGGGGGTAGGGCAGATACGCAGTATTTT.

This clonotype was counted ten times or more. The gene calls are TRBV10-1 and TRBJ1-5; TRBD1 agrees at 7 bases. This CDR3 is 13 amino acids long. The germline gives CDR1 WNHNN, CDR2 SYGVQD (reference sequence). J gave up 6 bases and V 6 bases, and 5 bases lay outside the gene matches. This CDR3 is CASSPDRVQPQHF. Here the CDR3 DNA reads TGCGCCAGCAGCCCTGACAGGGTTCAGCCCCAGCATTTT.

This clonotype was detected many times. The chain couples TRBV27 to TRBJ1-6; D remains unclear. Trimming removed 2 bases at V and 7 bases at J, with 3 bases between. The CDR3 extends over 12 amino acids. Germline CDR1 reads MNHEY; CDR2 reads SMNVEV (reference sequence). The chain's CDR3 is CASSLKNSPLHF. In nucleotides, the CDR3 is TGTGCCAGCAGTTTAAAGAATTCACCCCTCCACTTT.

This clonotype was observed at least ten times. V usage is TRBV20-1 and J usage is TRBJ2-5; D unclear. Trimming stripped 6 bases from V and 5 bases from J, with 19 bases between. Germline V gene sequence: CDR1 DFQATT, CDR2 SNEGSKA (reference sequence). This CDR3 is 14 amino acids long. The CDR3 here is CSAETWGRAETQYF. The DNA of the CDR3 is TGCAGTGCAGAAACTTGGGGAAGGGCCGAGACCCAGTACTTC.

In this sample, this clonotype turned up a few times. The chain employs TRBV10-2 and TRBJ1-3, with D perhaps TRBD1 (6 bases). Germline CDR1 is WSHSY and CDR2 is SAAADI. Trimming removed 4 bases from V and 4 bases from J, with 14 bases in between. The CDR3 contains 15 residues. CDR3 sequence reads: CASSALQGPGNTIYF. CDR3 coding DNA: TGCGCCAGCAGTGCGTTACAGGGACCCGGAAACACCATATATTTT.

The J gene is TRBJ1-1, the V gene TRBV4-3; D remains ambiguous. Trimming removed 10 bases at V and 4 bases at J, with 22 bases between. The CDR3 spans 15 residues. CDR1 is LGHNA and CDR2 is YSLEER in the germline V gene. The CDR3: CAISQDARGGTEAFF. CDR3 nucleotide sequence: TGCGCCATTAGCCAAGATGCGCGGGGTGGCACTGAAGCTTTCTTT.

In its sample, this clonotype was seen many times. The chain couples TRBV20-1 to TRBJ1-5; 7 positions match TRBD1. V dropped 1 base and J dropped 0; count of bases not matched to a gene: 3. Germline V CDR1 and CDR2: DFQATT, SNEGSKA (reference sequence). The CDR3 sequence is 15 residues long. The CDR3 DNA follows: TGCAGTGCTAGAGGGACAGGATCTAGCAATCAGCCCCAGCATTTT. Residues: CSARGTGSSNQPQHF.

This clonotype was seen repeatedly, ten times or more. The rearrangement joins TRBV15 to TRBJ1-2; D uncertain. The CDR3 consists of 15 residues. V was cut by 0 bases and J by 0 bases, with 8 bases left in between. CDR1 and CDR2 from the germline V gene are LNHNV and YYDKDF (reference sequence). The CDR3 nucleotides read TGTGCCACCAGCAGAGAAGTCGGAACTAACTATGGCTACACCTTC. This translates into CATSREVGTNYGYTF.

Details on this clonotype: This CDR3 is missing its conserved last phenylalanine or tryptophan, likely due to a read error. It is unclear where the CDR3 begins or ends on the DNA, so no DNA is shown, and the CDR3 is as TCRdb lists it. The rearrangement links TRBV3-1 to TRBJ1-1; whether TRBD1, the table's D call, matches the DNA was not checked. The CDR3 numbers 14 amino acids, ends counted. Germline CDR1 is LGHDT and CDR2 is YNNKEL (reference sequence). CDR3 sequence reads: CASSQLGGATEALL.

The chain uses TRBV20-1 and TRBJ2-7; TRBD2 matches 15 bases. Losses at the gene ends were 7 bases for V and 0 bases for J; bases not matched to a gene: 4. Germline V CDR1 and CDR2: DFQATT, SNEGSKA (reference sequence). This CDR3 has 15 amino acids. Here the CDR3 DNA reads TGCAGTGTTGGGACTAGCGGGGGGAGCTCCTACGAGCAGTACTTC. It yields the protein CSVGTSGGSSYEQYF.

This clonotype occurred many times. The J gene is TRBJ1-1, the V gene TRBV20-1; D is perhaps TRBD1 (5 bases). The ends were cut back, 3 bases at V and 2 bases at J, with 10 bases in the middle. Germline CDR1 reads DFQATT; CDR2 reads SNEGSKA (reference sequence). This CDR3 is built from 13 residues. Here the CDR3 reads CSASNGANTEAFF. Written as DNA, the CDR3 is TGCAGTGCTAGTAACGGGGCTAACACTGAAGCTTTCTTT.

The table lists this clonotype with many counts. This chain joins TRBV6-2 or TRBV6-3 and TRBJ2-7; weak D call: TRBD1 (6 bases). CDR1 is MNHEY and CDR2 is SVGEGT in the germline V gene. CDR3 size: 13 residues. V lost 2 bases and J lost 5, with 10 bases in between. CDR3 loop: CASSYLQGNEQYF. CDR3 DNA sequence: TGTGCCAGCAGTTACCTACAGGGTAACGAGCAGTACTTC.